The rows below give T cell receptor beta chains drawn from one sample of a study of blood T cell repertoires in COVID-19. The repertoire was sequenced with immunoSEQ multiplex PCR; TCRdb's copy has only in-frame clones and lacks some. Among some 180,000 clones listed, 82% were seen once. The sequencing sample was made of peripheral blood. The origin of the receptors is a woman aged 60-70 years with COVID-19, enrolled during active disease. Both conserved end residues are part of each CDR3. Each record gives: J gene, clone size, V gene, D gene, CDR3 protein, CDR3 DNA. The D gene is left open where the match is weak. Not all rows give a size; the values are once, few, many and, for expanded clones, a class.

TRBJ2-7,-,TRBV19,TRBD2,CASSMETSGSSEQYF,TGTGCCAGTAGTATGGAGACTAGCGGGAGTAGCGAGCAGTACTTC
TRBJ2-1,-,TRBV9,-,CASSVGRSSYNEQFF,TGTGCCAGCAGCGTAGGGAGAAGCTCCTACAATGAGCAGTTCTTC
TRBJ2-1,few,TRBV5-4,TRBD2,CASSSAGELGNEQFF,TGTGCCAGCAGCTCCGCGGGAGAACTGGGGAATGAGCAGTTCTTC
TRBJ2-1,-,TRBV7-8,TRBD1,CASSPGQGADNEQFF,TGTGCCAGCAGCCCAGGACAGGGGGCAGACAATGAGCAGTTCTTC
TRBJ2-7,-,TRBV5-1,TRBD1,CASSPDRAYEQYF,TGCGCCAGCAGCCCAGACAGGGCCTACGAGCAGTACTTC
TRBJ1-6,-,TRBV5-4,TRBD1,CASSWDRDNSPLHF,TGTGCCAGCAGCTGGGACAGAGATAATTCACCCCTCCACTTT
TRBJ1-1,-,TRBV27,-,CASKTGGTEAFF,TGTGCCAGCAAAACGGGGGGCACTGAAGCTTTCTTT
TRBJ2-1,-,TRBV13,-,CASSLEGENNEQFF,TGTGCCAGCAGCTTAGAGGGGGAAAACAATGAGCAGTTCTTC
TRBJ1-5,-,TRBV2,-,CASMTGGSNQPQHF,TGTGCCAGCATGACCGGGGGTAGCAATCAGCCCCAGCATTTT
TRBJ2-1,-,TRBV7-2,-,CASSLGGRVSYNEQFF,TGTGCCAGCAGCTTAGGGGGGCGGGTCTCTTACAATGAGCAGTTCTTC
TRBJ2-5,-,TRBV28,-,CASSSSRETQYF,-
TRBJ2-3,-,TRBV4-2,-,CASSQERRDTQYF,TGTGCCAGCAGCCAAGAACGTAGAGATACGCAGTATTTT
TRBJ2-7,-,TRBV3-1/TRBV3-2,TRBD2,CASSQATSYSYEQYF,TGTGCCAGCAGCCAAGCGACTAGCTACTCCTACGAGCAGTACTTC
TRBJ2-6,-,TRBV27,-,CASSLEGSSGANVLTF,TGTGCCAGCAGTTTAGAGGGCTCCTCTGGGGCCAACGTCCTGACTTTC
TRBJ2-1,-,TRBV6-5,-,CASRLLRSSYNEQFF,TGTGCCAGCAGATTACTAAGAAGCTCCTACAATGAGCAGTTCTTC
TRBJ1-1,-,TRBV3-1/TRBV3-2,TRBD1,CASSQRGRNTEAFF,TGTGCCAGCAGCCAGAGGGGGCGGAACACTGAAGCTTTCTTT
TRBJ1-5,-,TRBV27,TRBD1,CASRGGQGRPDQPQHF,TGTGCCAGCAGGGGGGGACAGGGGCGCCCGGATCAGCCCCAGCATTTT
TRBJ2-7,-,TRBV11-2,TRBD1,CASSQRRDRDEQYF,TGTGCCAGCAGCCAACGCAGGGACAGGGACGAGCAGTACTTC
TRBJ1-2,-,TRBV6-5,-,CASSRGDGYTF,TGTGCCAGCAGTCGGGGGGATGGCTACACCTTC
TRBJ2-1,-,TRBV18,TRBD2,CASSRGQTSGRGNEQFF,TGTGCCAGCTCACGGGGGCAGACTAGCGGGAGGGGCAATGAGCAGTTCTTC